The 20 T cell receptor beta chains presented below share a single source sample, sequenced in a study of T cells in Graves' hyperthyroidism and ophthalmopathy. Amplification of TCR beta CDR3 regions used RNA as the template. In the first-round RT-PCR of the TCR CDR3, the HTBI primer set was used. TCRdb processed the multiplex PCR reads anew with MiXCR; each CDR3 protein has one entry. This table holds some 270,000 distinct CDR3 sequences, about 25% found once. Sequencing used blood. All receptors come from a woman aged 40 to 49 with Graves' ophthalmopathy.

This clonotype was detected many times. The chain links TRBV24-1 to TRBJ2-5; D assignment may be TRBD1 or TRBD2 (5 bases each). Germline assignment: CDR1 KGHDR and CDR2 SFDVKD. V lost 2 bases and J lost 4, with 22 bases in between. The CDR3 runs to 18 residues. This CDR3 is CATSDSGPGARRPETQYF. The CDR3 coding sequence is TGTGCCACCAGTGATTCCGGGCCCGGGGCCCGGAGGCCAGAGACCCAGTACTTC.

There are many counts of this clonotype. At one of its ends the junction is not consistent with the germline gene, which may arise from a read error. This chain joins TRBV20-1 and TRBJ1-5, with D perhaps matching TRBD1 (5 bases). In germline, CDR1 is DFQATT, CDR2 SNEGSKA (reference sequence). CDR3 length: 12 residues. CDR3 DNA: TGCAGTGCAAGAGGGCAGGGTCAGCCCCAGCATTTT. Translating gives CSARGQGQPQHF.

This clonotype was observed many times. The CDR3 protein is CASSFANQGQETQYF. The CDR3 coding sequence is TGTGCCAGCAGCTTCGCCAATCAGGGGCAAGAGACCCAGTACTTC. This sequence joins TRBV11-2 and TRBJ2-5, with D possibly being TRBD1 (6 bases). This CDR3 has 15 residues. The V end was cut by 3 bases, the J end by 2 bases, with 13 bases between. Germline V gene data show CDR1 as SGHAT and CDR2 as FQNNGV.

In its sample, this clonotype was seen a few times. The J gene is TRBJ1-5, the V gene TRBV7-2, with unresolved D. Germline CDR1 SGHTA, CDR2 FQGNSA. Trimming pared 5 bases from V and 3 bases from J, leaving 8 bases between. The CDR3 consists of 13 residues. As DNA, the CDR3 is TGTGCCAGCAGCCGCGCCGCCAATCAGCCCCAGCATTTT. It codes for CASSRAANQPQHF.

This clonotype has ten or more counts. The V call is TRBV6-5, the J call TRBJ2-5; 9 bases agree with TRBD2. CDR1 and CDR2 from the germline V gene are MNHEY and SVGAGI. V dropped 6 bases and J dropped 3; count of bases not matched to a gene: 14. CDR3 size: 17 residues. CDR3 region: CASRTIAGEGWEETQYF. The DNA for the CDR3 is TGTGCCAGCAGAACAATAGCGGGAGAGGGGTGGGAAGAGACCCAGTACTTC.

This clonotype was seen repeatedly, ten times or more. The genes are TRBV25-1 and TRBJ2-2, with D maybe TRBD1 (6 bases). Germline loops: CDR1 MGHDK, CDR2 SYGVNS. There are 17 residues in the CDR3. V lost 2 bases to trimming and J lost 0 bases, with 13 bases between them. The CDR3 sequence: CASSEGKTGPNTGELFF. CDR3 bases: TGTGCCAGCAGTGAAGGAAAGACAGGACCGAACACCGGGGAGCTGTTTTTT.

Details on this clonotype: Likely a read error: the CDR3 ends without its conserved phenylalanine or tryptophan. The rearrangement links TRBV27 to TRBJ1-5; 7 nucleotides match TRBD1. The germline CDR1 and CDR2 sequences are MNHEY and SMNVEV (reference sequence). V lost 5 bases and J lost 4; bases outside the gene matches: 2. This CDR3 has 13 residues. The CDR3 is CASSKGANQPQHI. The CDR3 DNA follows: TGTGCCAGCAGTAAGGGGGCGAATCAGCCCCAGCATATT.

The gene calls are TRBV6-1 and TRBJ1-1; TRBD1 is a possible D gene (5 bases). This CDR3 has 15 residues. The V gene's germline CDR1 is MNHNS and CDR2 SASEGT. Trimming left V 2 bases short and J 2 bases short, with 12 bases between. The CDR3 DNA follows: TGTGCCAGCAGTGAATTTTCGGGGCTAAACACTGAAGCTTTCTTT. Its protein is CASSEFSGLNTEAFF.

In DNA form, the CDR3 reads TGTGCCAGCAGCCAATCAGAGGTCGGCTACACCTTC. Protein product: CASSQSEVGYTF. V and J are TRBV3-1 and TRBJ1-2, with D unresolved. Germline assignment: CDR1 LGHDT and CDR2 YNNKEL (reference sequence). Trimming cost V 2 bases and J 8 bases, with 9 bases left between them. The CDR3 covers 12 residues.

This clonotype was seen only once. This rearrangement joins TRBV3-1 to TRBJ1-1; TRBD1 might be the D (5 bases). Trimming cost V 1 base and J 5 bases, with 14 bases left between them. The CDR3 consists of 15 residues. Germline CDR1 is LGHDT and CDR2 is YNNKEL (reference sequence). CDR3 protein: CASSQGYGGGTEAFF. The CDR3 DNA reads as TGTGCCAGCAGCCAAGGGTATGGGGGTGGAACTGAAGCTTTCTTT.

This clonotype was recorded many times. With a much larger clone just one base away, this may be a read error. The CDR3 coding sequence is TGTGCCAGCGGGACAGGGTGGTACGAGCAGTACTTC. Translation: CASGTGWYEQYF. The chain carries TRBV27 and TRBJ2-7; 9 bases align to TRBD1. This CDR3 is built from 12 residues. Trimming took 8 bases from V and 4 from J; bases not matched to a gene: 3. The germline CDR1 and CDR2 sequences are MNHEY and SMNVEV (reference sequence).

This clonotype has a count of ten or more. The chain employs TRBV20-1 and TRBJ1-5, with D hard to call. The CDR3 is made up of 16 amino acids. V lost 3 bases to trimming and J lost 3 bases, with 18 bases between them. Germline-derived CDR1 and CDR2 are DFQATT and SNEGSKA (reference sequence). CDR3 nucleotide sequence: TGCAGTGCTAGTCGGCCGGAAGGAAGCCTCAATCAGCCCCAGCATTTT. This codes for CSASRPEGSLNQPQHF.

This clonotype was picked up many times. The rearrangement joins TRBV3-1 to TRBJ1-1; D is unresolved. Germline assignment: CDR1 LGHDT and CDR2 YNNKEL (reference sequence). V was cut by 2 bases and J by 8 bases, with 12 bases left in between. This CDR3 comprises 13 residues. The CDR3, as DNA: TGTGCCAGCAGCCAACGGCCAACGGCAGAAGCTTTCTTT. It is translated as CASSQRPTAEAFF.

The genes are TRBV3-1 and TRBJ2-4; 9 bases are a match to TRBD1. V gave up 4 bases and J gave up 8 bases; unmatched junction bases: 6. This CDR3 is 14 amino acids long. Germline V lookup: CDR1 LGHDT, CDR2 YNNKEL (reference sequence). Here the CDR3 reads CASSPGTGLHIQYF. In DNA form, the CDR3 reads TGTGCCAGCAGCCCCGGGACAGGGCTACACATTCAGTACTTC.

In this sample, this clonotype turned up once. This may be a read error: a much more frequent sequence differs by one nucleotide. This rearrangement joins TRBV28 to TRBJ2-5, with 7 bases that match TRBD1. The CDR3 sequence is 17 residues long. CDR1 MDHEN and CDR2 SYDVKM come from the germline V gene. The CDR3, as DNA: TGTGCCAGCAGCTCCCGATTCGAACAGGGGCGGAGAGAGGCCCAGTACTTC. It codes for CASSSRFEQGRREAQYF.

Many counts were recorded for this clonotype. This rearrangement joins TRBV5-1 to TRBJ2-2; no reliable D call. The length of the CDR3 is 15 residues. Trimming removed 6 bases at V and 0 bases at J, with 12 bases between. Germline V CDR1 and CDR2: SGHRS, YFSETQ. The DNA for the CDR3 is TGCGCCAGCACCCCACTGACCGCGAACACCGGGGAGCTGTTTTTT. It codes for CASTPLTANTGELFF.

The sample holds many counts of this clonotype. This chain connects TRBV11-2 to TRBJ2-7; D is ambiguous. V was trimmed by 5 bases and J by 0 bases, leaving 8 bases between them. This CDR3 is built from 13 residues. The germline CDR1 and CDR2 sequences are SGHAT and FQNNGV. CDR3 DNA sequence: TGTGCCAGCAGCCACCGCACCTCCTACGAGCAGTACTTC. It encodes CASSHRTSYEQYF. The full variable domain, completed using reference TRBV11-2 and TRBJ2-7, is EAGVAQSPRYKIIEKRQSVAFWCNPISGHATLYWYQQILGQGPKLLIQFQNNGVVDDSQLPKDRFSAERLKGVDSTLKIQPAKLEDSAVYLCASSHRTSYEQYFGPGTRLTVT.

The rearrangement uses TRBV6-2 or TRBV6-3 and TRBJ2-7; D unclear. Germline V gene lookup returns CDR1 MNHEY and CDR2 SVGEGT. V lost 5 bases, J lost 0 bases, and 8 bases lay in between. CDR3 length: 13 residues. CDR3 DNA: TGTGCCAGCAGTGAGTCAGGCTCCTACGAGCAGTACTTC. The encoded protein is CASSESGSYEQYF.

This clonotype was seen ten or more times. CDR3 protein: CASSWSGAVPREQYF. The CDR3 DNA sequence: TGTGCCAGCAGCTGGAGCGGGGCAGTGCCTCGTGAGCAGTACTTC. This chain joins TRBV11-2 and TRBJ2-7; 7 bases are a match to TRBD2. CDR1 SGHAT and CDR2 FQNNGV come from the germline V gene. After removal of 4 bases from V and 7 bases from J, the junction contained 13 bases not matched to a gene. The CDR3 extends over 15 amino acids.

This clonotype appeared many times. CDR3 DNA: TGCGCCAGCAGCCTCGGACCGGGACAGGACCAAGAGACCCAGTACTTC. Protein: CASSLGPGQDQETQYF. This chain links TRBV4-1 with TRBJ2-5, with 8 nucleotides matching TRBD1. Germline V gives CDR1 MGHRA, CDR2 YSYEKL. Trimming took 4 bases from V and 0 from J; bases not matched to a gene: 7. This CDR3 region has 16 residues.